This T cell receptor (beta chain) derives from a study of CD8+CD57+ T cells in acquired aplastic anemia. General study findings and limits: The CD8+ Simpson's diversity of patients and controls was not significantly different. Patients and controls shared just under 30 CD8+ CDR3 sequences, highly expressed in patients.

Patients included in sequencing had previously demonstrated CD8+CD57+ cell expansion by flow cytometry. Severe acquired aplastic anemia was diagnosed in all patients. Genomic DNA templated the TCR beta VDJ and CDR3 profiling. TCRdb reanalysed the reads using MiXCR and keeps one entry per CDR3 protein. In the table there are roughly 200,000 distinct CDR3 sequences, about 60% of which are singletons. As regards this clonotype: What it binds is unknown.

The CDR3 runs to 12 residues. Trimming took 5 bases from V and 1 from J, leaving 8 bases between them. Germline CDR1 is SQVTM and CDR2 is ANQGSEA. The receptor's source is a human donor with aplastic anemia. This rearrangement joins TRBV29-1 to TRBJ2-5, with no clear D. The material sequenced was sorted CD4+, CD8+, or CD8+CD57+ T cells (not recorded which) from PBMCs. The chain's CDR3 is CSVIGIQETQYF. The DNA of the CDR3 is TGCAGCGTTATAGGGATCCAAGAGACCCAGTACTTC.